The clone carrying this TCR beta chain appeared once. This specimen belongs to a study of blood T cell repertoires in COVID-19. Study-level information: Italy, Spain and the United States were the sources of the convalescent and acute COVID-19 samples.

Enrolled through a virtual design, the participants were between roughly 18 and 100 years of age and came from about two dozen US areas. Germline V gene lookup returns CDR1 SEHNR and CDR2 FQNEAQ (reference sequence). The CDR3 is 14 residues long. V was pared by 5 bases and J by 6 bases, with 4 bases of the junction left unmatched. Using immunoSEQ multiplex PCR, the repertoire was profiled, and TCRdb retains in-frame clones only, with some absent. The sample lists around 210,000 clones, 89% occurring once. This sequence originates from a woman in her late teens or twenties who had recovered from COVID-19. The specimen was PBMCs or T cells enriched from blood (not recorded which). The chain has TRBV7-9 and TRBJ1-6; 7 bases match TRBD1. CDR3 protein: CASSTRQGNSPLHF. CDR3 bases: TGTGCCAGCAGCACACGACAGGGTAATTCACCCCTCCACTTT.